Each of the 14 T cell receptor beta chains below was sequenced from the same sample in a study of T cell responses to AZD1222 COVID-19 vaccine. The table came from immunoSEQ multiplex PCR; TCRdb's copy has only in-frame clones and leaves some out. This sample yields 45,000 to 55,000 clones, of which around 84% are seen a single time; 10% belongs to the top ten. The sequencing here drew on peripheral blood, taken on day 0 of AZD1222 vaccination. Source of these receptors: an adult in good health.

V gene TRBV5-1 combines with J gene TRBJ1-1; TRBD1 might be the D (5 bases). The CDR3 consists of 14 residues. The germline V gene has CDR1 SGHRS and CDR2 YFSETQ. Trimming left V 4 bases short and J 4 bases short, with 14 bases between. CDR3 in amino acids: CASSPQGSSTEAFF. For the CDR3, the DNA is TGCGCCAGCAGCCCCCAGGGATCTAGCACTGAAGCTTTCTTT.

The J gene is TRBJ2-2, the V gene TRBV27, with D possibly being TRBD1 (5 bases). Germline CDR1 MNHEY, CDR2 SMNVEV (reference sequence). This CDR3 is built from 15 residues. The ends were cut back, 1 base at V and 8 bases at J, with 14 bases in the middle. The CDR3 nucleotides are TGTGCCAGCAGTTTATTGGGGCTAGTTGAAGGGGAGCTGTTTTTT. It encodes CASSLLGLVEGELFF.

The V call is TRBV11-1, the J call TRBJ1-1; D is undetermined. The CDR3 runs 13 residues. Per germline, CDR1 SGHAT and CDR2 FQDESV (reference sequence). Trimming took 1 base from V and 0 from J, leaving 3 bases between them. The CDR3 nucleotides read TGTGCCAGCAGCTTAGGGCTGAACACTGAAGCTTTCTTT. Encoded protein: CASSLGLNTEAFF.

This chain connects TRBV6-1 to TRBJ2-5, with 13 bases that match TRBD2. The V and J ends lost 3 bases and 3 bases, in that order; junction bases with no gene match: 7. Germline V lookup: CDR1 MNHNS, CDR2 SASEGT. This CDR3 spans 17 amino acids. This CDR3 reads CASSDRGTSGTKETQYF. The CDR3, as DNA: TGTGCCAGCAGTGATCGGGGGACTAGCGGGACTAAAGAGACCCAGTACTTC.

This chain links TRBV4-1 with TRBJ1-1; 10 bases agree with TRBD1. V lost 1 base and J lost 4; bases outside the gene matches: 3. Germline V CDR1 and CDR2: MGHRA, YSYEKL. The length of the CDR3 is 15 residues. CDR3 amino acids: CASSQVDRGLTEAFF. The CDR3 DNA follows: TGCGCCAGCAGCCAAGTCGACAGGGGGCTCACTGAAGCTTTCTTT.

V is TRBV7-9 and J is TRBJ1-6, with TRBD1 matching over 8 bases. This CDR3 spans 16 amino acids. Trimming cost V 5 bases and J 10 bases; bases outside gene matches: 13. CDR1 SEHNR and CDR2 FQNEAQ come from the germline V gene (reference sequence). CDR3 amino acids: CASSMPVGQVVSPLHF. CDR3 DNA: TGTGCCAGCAGCATGCCCGTGGGACAGGTTGTATCACCCCTCCACTTT.

V is TRBV11-3 and J is TRBJ2-5, with a possible D match to TRBD2 (5 bases). V shed 5 bases and J shed 5 bases, with 9 bases lying between them. This CDR3 is 12 amino acids long. Germline V gives CDR1 SGHNT, CDR2 YENEEA. CDR3 in DNA: TGTGCCAGCAGCCCCCGAGGGGAGACCCAGTACTTC. This translates into CASSPRGETQYF.

The rearrangement joins TRBV4-1 to TRBJ2-2; TRBD1 matches at 8 bases. Germline CDR1 is MGHRA and CDR2 is YSYEKL. The CDR3 is made up of 14 amino acids. V was clipped by 6 bases and J by 7 bases; unmatched bases: 7. CDR3 nucleotide sequence: TGCGCCAGCAGTCCGACAGGGGCCAACGGGGAGCTGTTTTTT. This translates into CASSPTGANGELFF.

By its share, this clone is medium-sized. This chain uses TRBV9 with TRBJ2-7, with D possibly TRBD1 on 5 matching bases. Looked up from germline, CDR1 is SGDLS and CDR2 is YYNGEE. The CDR3 length is 16 residues. V dropped 0 bases and J dropped 2 bases, with 15 bases sitting between them. For the CDR3, the DNA is TGTGCCAGCAGCGTAGGGGCTTTGGACAAAGCCTACGAGCAGTACTTC. It is translated as CASSVGALDKAYEQYF.

This clone was detected only a few times. The gene calls are TRBV29-1 and TRBJ2-7, with 7 bases lining up with TRBD2. Trimming cost V 4 bases and J 0 bases; bases outside gene matches: 6. CDR1 is SQVTM, CDR2 ANQGSEA, per germline. This CDR3 has 14 residues. The CDR3 nucleotides read TGCAGCGTTGGTGTGGGGGGGAGCTCCTACGAGCAGTACTTC. This gives the protein CSVGVGGSSYEQYF.

The chain combines TRBV30 with TRBJ2-3; D is unclear. CDR1 GTSNPN and CDR2 SVGIG come from the germline V gene (reference sequence). CDR3 length equals 14 residues. Trimming removed 6 bases from V and 0 bases from J, with 13 bases in between. The CDR3 DNA reads TGTGCCTGTCTTAGGTCCGCTAGCACAGATACGCAGTATTTT. Translated, it gives CACLRSASTDTQYF.

The chain links TRBV10-3 to TRBJ1-3; perhaps TRBD1 as D (6 bases). The CDR3 loop spans 15 amino acids. The germline V gene has CDR1 ENHRY and CDR2 SYGVKD. With 4 bases removed from V and 2 bases from J, the gap between germline ends came to 12 bases. In nucleotides, the CDR3 is TGTGCCATCAGTGCGGGCAGGGGAACTGGAAACACCATATATTTT. It translates to CAISAGRGTGNTIYF.

The V and J genes are TRBV14 and TRBJ2-7; no clear D gene. The V gene's germline CDR1 is SGHDN and CDR2 FVKESK. The CDR3 runs to 15 residues. Trimming left V 1 base short and J 3 bases short, with 13 bases between. CDR3 in amino acids: CASSQVGLVRYEQYF. The CDR3 DNA follows: TGTGCCAGCAGCCAAGTGGGCCTTGTACGCTACGAGCAGTACTTC.

The rearrangement joins TRBV4-3 to TRBJ2-1, with 11 positions matching TRBD2. The CDR3 is 16 amino acids. Germline CDR1 and CDR2: LGHNA and YSLEER. Trimming cost V 1 base and J 8 bases; bases outside gene matches: 7. CDR3 coding DNA: TGCGCCAGCAGCCAAGTCCTTAGCGGGGGGGCAGATGAGCAGTTCTTC. The encoded protein is CASSQVLSGGADEQFF.